Listed here are 14 T cell receptor beta chains from one sample, sequenced in a study of blood T cell repertoires in COVID-19. TCRdb's copy holds only in-frame clones and misses some; the assay was immunoSEQ multiplex PCR. The sample comprises some 340,000 clones, 85% of which are singletons, and more than 3% rests with the top ten. The sample taken for sequencing was peripheral blood. The receptors shown here come from a woman younger than 30 with acute or convalescent COVID-19.

The V and J genes are TRBV11-2 and TRBJ1-6; D might be TRBD1 (5 bases). CDR1 SGHAT and CDR2 FQNNGV come from the germline V gene. V shed 0 bases and J shed 10 bases, with 22 bases lying between them. This CDR3 has 18 amino acids. Here the CDR3 reads CASSLDFSMAGMRSPLHF. CDR3 bases: TGTGCCAGCAGCTTAGATTTCTCTATGGCAGGGATGAGGTCACCCCTCCACTTT.

This chain joins TRBV2 and TRBJ2-2, with no clear D. V lost 2 bases, J lost 8 bases, and 3 bases lay in between. The CDR3 covers 11 residues. Germline CDR1 and CDR2: SNHLY and FYNNEI. CDR3 residues: CASSEQGELFF. The DNA for the CDR3 is TGTGCCAGCAGTGAACAGGGGGAGCTGTTTTTT. Supplemented by reference TRBV2 and TRBJ2-2, the full variable domain reads EPEVTQTPSHQVTQMGQEVILRCVPISNHLYFYWYRQILGQKVEFLVSFYNNEISEKSEIFDDQFSVERPDGSNFTLKIRSTKLEDSAMYFCASSEQGELFFGEGSRLTVL.

With regard to this clone: The germline gene is not matched at one end of the junction; a read error may be the cause. The chain couples TRBV2 to TRBJ1-4; TRBD1 matches at 10 bases. CDR3 length equals 15 residues. Germline values: CDR1 SNHLY, CDR2 FYNNEI. The CDR3: CASSVRDRGGRKTVF. In DNA, the CDR3 is TGTGCCAGCAGTGTTCGGGACAGGGGCGGGCGAAAAACTGTTTTT. The full variable domain, with the rest looked up from reference TRBV2 and TRBJ1-4, is EPEVTQTPSHQVTQMGQEVILRCVPISNHLYFYWYRQILGQKVEFLVSFYNNEISEKSEIFDDQFSVERPDGSNFTLKIRSTKLEDSAMYFCASSVRDRGGRKTVFGSGTQLSVL.

This clone was found once. CDR3 nucleotides: TGTGCCAGTAGACCAGGGTCAGGAGGAAACACCATATATTTT. Translation: CASRPGSGGNTIYF. The chain has TRBV19 and TRBJ1-3; a possible D gene is TRBD1 (5 bases). The germline V and J ends were trimmed by 6 bases and 4 bases, with 13 bases remaining between them. Germline V gene data show CDR1 as LNHDA and CDR2 as SQIVND (reference sequence). The CDR3 runs to 14 residues.

The chain joins TRBV5-1 to TRBJ2-7, with 7 bases that match TRBD2. This CDR3 has 15 residues. Germline assignment: CDR1 SGHRS and CDR2 YFSETQ. The junction had 11 bases not matched to a gene; V was cut back by 1 base and J by 7 bases. CDR3 loop: CASSLLQRGTGEQYF. CDR3 coding DNA: TGCGCCAGCAGCTTGCTCCAGCGGGGAACGGGGGAGCAGTACTTC.

With regard to this clone: Other DNA variants within this sample encode the same CDR3. CDR3 sequence (DNA): TGTGCCAGCAGTTACACAGGGACAGGGGCATACGAGCAGTACTTC. It specifies CASSYTGTGAYEQYF. The gene calls are TRBV6-5 and TRBJ2-7, with 10 bases matching TRBD1. The CDR3 has 15 amino acids. From germline, CDR1 is MNHEY and CDR2 SVGAGI. The V segment lost 2 bases and the J segment 4 bases; nucleotides outside the gene matches: 5.

CDR3 in DNA: TGCGCCAGCCGTGAAATGGACACCACCTACGAGCAGTACTTC. Encoded protein: CASREMDTTYEQYF. This sequence joins TRBV5-1 and TRBJ2-7, with D possibly matching TRBD1 (5 bases). This CDR3 has 14 residues. The V end was cut by 7 bases, the J end by 2 bases, with 16 bases between. The germline gives CDR1 SGHRS, CDR2 YFSETQ.

This chain connects TRBV5-1 to TRBJ2-5; D ambiguous. The germline V gene encodes CDR1 SGHRS and CDR2 YFSETQ. V was trimmed by 4 bases and J by 4 bases, leaving 17 bases between them. The CDR3 contains 15 residues. The CDR3 DNA follows: TGCGCCAGCAGCCCCGTCGTGGGCGTTGGAGAGACCCAGTACTTC. It translates to CASSPVVGVGETQYF.

The rearrangement links TRBV2 to TRBJ1-5; D gene ambiguous. Germline V CDR1 and CDR2: SNHLY, FYNNEI. CDR3 length equals 14 residues. The V end lost 7 bases, the J end lost 3 bases, and 13 bases lay between the germline ends. The CDR3: CASNSRGINQPQHF. The CDR3, as DNA: TGTGCCAGCAATAGCCGGGGTATCAATCAGCCCCAGCATTTT.

This clone was picked up a small number of times. The chain links TRBV4-1 to TRBJ2-7; 7 nucleotides align to TRBD2. The germline V gene has CDR1 MGHRA and CDR2 YSYEKL. The V segment lost 4 bases and the J segment 2 bases; nucleotides outside the gene matches: 8. The CDR3 is 15 residues long. The CDR3 nucleotides are TGCGCCAGCAGCCTCGGGACTACCTCAACCTACGAGCAGTACTTC. Amino acids: CASSLGTTSTYEQYF.

The CDR3 reads CSVEVSGGHQPQHF. In DNA form, the CDR3 reads TGCAGCGTTGAAGTTAGCGGCGGGCATCAGCCCCAGCATTTT. V is TRBV29-1 and J is TRBJ1-5; D gene uncertain. The CDR3 is 14 residues long. Germline loops: CDR1 SQVTM, CDR2 ANQGSEA. Trimming took off 1 base at V and 5 bases at J, with 12 bases between the two ends. The complete variable domain, with remaining parts taken from reference TRBV29-1 and TRBJ1-5, reads SAVISQKPSRDICQRGTSLTIQCQVDSQVTMMFWYRQQPGQSLTLIATANQGSEATYESGFVIDKFPISRPNLTFSTLTVSNMSPEDSSIYLCSVEVSGGHQPQHFGDGTRLSIL.

V gene TRBV9 combines with J gene TRBJ2-5; 13 positions match TRBD2. J was trimmed by 5 bases and V by 3 bases; bases with no gene match: 7. Germline values: CDR1 SGDLS, CDR2 YYNGEE. This CDR3 has 16 residues. The CDR3 DNA reads TGTGCCAGCAGCGCCGGGACTAGCGGGGCGCGGGAGACCCAGTACTTC. It translates to CASSAGTSGARETQYF.

The rearrangement links TRBV27 to TRBJ2-7; D gene ambiguous. Germline loops: CDR1 MNHEY, CDR2 SMNVEV (reference sequence). The CDR3 loop spans 12 amino acids. The V end was cut by 5 bases, the J end by 2 bases, with 7 bases between. The CDR3 bases are TGTGCCAGCAGTGACAACACCTACGAGCAGTACTTC. Residues: CASSDNTYEQYF.

In this sample, this clone turned up a few times. The chain has TRBV1 and TRBJ2-7; the D call TRBD2 from the table was never checked on the DNA. TRBV1 is a known pseudogene. The CDR3 sequence is 15 residues long. This CDR3 reads CTSSQGLAGTYEQYF. CDR3 in DNA: TGCACCAGCAGCCAAGGACTAGCGGGGACATACGAGCAGTACTTC.